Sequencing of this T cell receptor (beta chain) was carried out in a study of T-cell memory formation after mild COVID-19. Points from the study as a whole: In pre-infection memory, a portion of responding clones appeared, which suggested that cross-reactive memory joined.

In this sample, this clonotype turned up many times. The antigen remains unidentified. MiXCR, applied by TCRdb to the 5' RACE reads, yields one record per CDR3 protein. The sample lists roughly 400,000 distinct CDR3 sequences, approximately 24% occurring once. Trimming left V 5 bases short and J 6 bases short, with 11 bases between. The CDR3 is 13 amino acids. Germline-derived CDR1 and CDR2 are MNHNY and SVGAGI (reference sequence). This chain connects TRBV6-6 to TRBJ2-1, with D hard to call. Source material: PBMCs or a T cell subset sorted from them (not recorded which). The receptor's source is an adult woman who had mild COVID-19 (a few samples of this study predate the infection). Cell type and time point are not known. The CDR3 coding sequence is TGTGCCAGCAGTAGCCCAGTTCCCAATGAGCAGTTCTTC. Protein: CASSSPVPNEQFF.